These 9 T cell receptor beta chains were sequenced from one sample in a study of T-cell reconstitution after alpha-beta-depleted transplantation in children (dated by TCRdb to 2016 to 2017). The treatment or condition label here, explained by the study, means: allogeneic hematopoietic cell transplantation with graft depleted of TCRalphabeta T cells and CD19 B cells. Libraries came from PCR. The instrument given in TCRdb is Illumina HiSeq 2500. TCR libraries were prepared with molecular barcoding, using unique molecular identifiers to normalize TCRbeta repertoire quantification. The raw public data were reprocessed by TCRdb itself: fastp quality trimming at Q25, MiXCR clonotype calling, in-frame beta chains only. Rows are unified per CDR3 protein, each entry keeping the most common DNA and genes. This sample has roughly 490,000 distinct CDR3 sequences in its table, and about an eighth of those were observed once. Approximately 15% of the sample goes to the ten largest clones.

The sample consisted of PBMCs, mostly from graft donor cells, taken 180 days after TCRalphabeta/CD19-depleted stem cell transplant. These receptor sequences come from a female patient aged 2 to 10 who had a stem cell transplant for aplastic anemia, so the T cells may come from the graft donor.

This clonotype was observed a few times. V is TRBV5-1 and J is TRBJ2-3, with a possible D match to TRBD2 (6 bases). Germline assignment: CDR1 SGHRS and CDR2 YFSETQ. The CDR3 loop spans 17 amino acids. The germline V and J ends were trimmed by 1 base and 6 bases, with 21 bases remaining between them. Here the CDR3 reads CASSLLGGTPFGDTQYF. For the CDR3, the DNA is TGCGCCAGCAGCTTGCTAGGCGGGACTCCCTTTGGGGATACGCAGTATTTT.

Concerning this clonotype: The junction departs from germline at one end; a sequencing error may be responsible. This chain uses TRBV3-1 with TRBJ2-1; D is possibly TRBD1 (8 bases). In germline, CDR1 is LGHDT, CDR2 YNNKEL (reference sequence). The CDR3 runs to 18 residues. CDR3 sequence (DNA): TGTGCCAGCAGCCCGTTTAAGGGGGGGCAGGGGGCGAGGAATGAGCACTTCTTC. Protein product: CASSPFKGGQGARNEHFF.

This clonotype was seen more than once but under ten times. This rearrangement joins TRBV5-1 to TRBJ2-3; D is possibly TRBD1 or TRBD2 (5 bases each). V was pared by 0 bases and J by 6 bases, with 11 bases between. Germline CDR1 and CDR2: SGHRS and YFSETQ. The CDR3 runs to 14 residues. The CDR3 DNA is TGCGCCAGCAGCTTGGCGGGGAAGGGGGATACGCAGTATTTT. It translates to CASSLAGKGDTQYF.

This clonotype was counted a few times. V is TRBV7-9 and J is TRBJ2-1; D remains unclear. This CDR3 has 14 amino acids. CDR1 and CDR2 (germline): SEHNR, FQNEAQ (reference sequence). With 0 bases removed from V and 5 bases from J, the gap between germline ends came to 8 bases. The CDR3 DNA reads as TGTGCCAGCAGCTTAGCTCTGGAGAACAATGAGCAGTTCTTC. It translates to CASSLALENNEQFF.

This clonotype has more than one count but fewer than ten. This chain uses TRBV28 with TRBJ2-5; no firm D call. Trimming removed 2 bases at V and 2 bases at J, with 9 bases between. The germline V gene has CDR1 MDHEN and CDR2 SYDVKM. CDR3 length equals 14 residues. For the CDR3, the DNA is TGTGCCAGCAGTTTACGGCGGATACAAGAGACCCAGTACTTC. Protein product: CASSLRRIQETQYF.

This clonotype occurred many times. V and J are TRBV21-1 and TRBJ1-5; TRBD1, the table's D call, was not compared with the DNA. TRBV21-1 is labeled a pseudogene. The CDR3 length is 14 residues. CDR3 DNA: TGTGCCAGCAGCATTACAGGGTCAAATCAGCCCCAGCATTTT. Its protein product is CASSITGSNQPQHF.

The DNA for the CDR3 is TGCAGTGCTAGGGGGCTAGCGGGGAGCTCCTACGAGCAGTACTTC. Its protein product is CSARGLAGSSYEQYF. The chain combines TRBV20-1 with TRBJ2-7; 9 positions agree with TRBD2. The ends lost 3 bases at V and 0 bases at J; junction bases unmatched: 6. From germline, CDR1 is DFQATT and CDR2 SNEGSKA (reference sequence). The CDR3 runs to 15 residues.

The chain uses TRBV28 and TRBJ2-1; 10 bases are a match to TRBD1. V lost 5 bases, J lost 6 bases, and 7 bases stayed unmatched. The germline V gene has CDR1 MDHEN and CDR2 SYDVKM. The CDR3 is 15 residues long. CDR3 loop: CASSPSGTGANEQFF. Here the CDR3 DNA reads TGTGCCAGCAGTCCAAGTGGGACAGGGGCCAATGAGCAGTTCTTC.

At least ten counts were recorded for this clonotype. This chain links TRBV20-1 with TRBJ2-4, with D possibly matching TRBD2 (5 bases). The CDR3 extends over 14 amino acids. The germline gives CDR1 DFQATT, CDR2 SNEGSKA (reference sequence). Trimming left V 0 bases short and J 0 bases short, with 6 bases between. DNA of the CDR3: TGCAGTGCTAGAGAGGACTTAGCCAAAAACATTCAGTACTTC. Translated, it gives CSAREDLAKNIQYF.